This TCR beta chain was profiled in a study of T cells in Graves' hyperthyroidism and ophthalmopathy. Researchers took RNA transcripts and amplified the TCR beta CDR3 regions from them. First-round RT-PCR of the TCR CDR3 relied on the HTBI primer set. Via MiXCR, TCRdb re-called the multiplex PCR reads, giving one row per CDR3 protein. The sample records under 400,000 distinct CDR3 sequences, roughly 14% being singletons. The patients, who ranged from 18 to 65 in age, presented with newly diagnosed hyperthyroidism lasting under 2 months. The authors took PBMCs from roughly 9.7 ml fresh peripheral blood. V was cut by 9 bases and J by 4 bases, with 12 bases left in between. CDR1 LNHDA and CDR2 SQIVND come from the germline V gene (reference sequence). The CDR3 has 13 residues.

This TCR was sampled from a woman aged 18-29 years with Graves' hyperthyroidism that later progressed to Graves' ophthalmopathy. The chain joins TRBV19 to TRBJ2-2; D is uncertain. Sequencing was done on a sample of blood. CDR3 region: CARGMCVTGELFF. In nucleotides, the CDR3 is TGTGCCAGAGGGATGTGCGTCACCGGGGAGCTGTTTTTT.